Given below is one T cell receptor (beta chain) in context. The data derive from a study of control samples from healthy donors and cancer patients. This table comes from immunoSEQ multiplex PCR, and its TCRdb copy is limited to in-frame clones, with some not included. The table lists 150,000 to 200,000 clones, approximately 94% of them singletons. CDR3 length equals 17 residues. V was pared by 2 bases and J by 4 bases, with 21 bases between. The germline CDR1 and CDR2 sequences are SGHNT and YYREEE (reference sequence). The sample taken for sequencing was blood. The chain carries TRBV5-4 and TRBJ2-5; either TRBD1 or TRBD2 may supply D (5 bases each). The clonotype was recovered from a woman aged 40 to 50 in good health. CDR3 DNA: TGTGCCAGCAGCTTTTGGGGGTACAAACGAGAAGCAGAGACCCAGTACTTC. Translation gives CASSFWGYKREAETQYF.